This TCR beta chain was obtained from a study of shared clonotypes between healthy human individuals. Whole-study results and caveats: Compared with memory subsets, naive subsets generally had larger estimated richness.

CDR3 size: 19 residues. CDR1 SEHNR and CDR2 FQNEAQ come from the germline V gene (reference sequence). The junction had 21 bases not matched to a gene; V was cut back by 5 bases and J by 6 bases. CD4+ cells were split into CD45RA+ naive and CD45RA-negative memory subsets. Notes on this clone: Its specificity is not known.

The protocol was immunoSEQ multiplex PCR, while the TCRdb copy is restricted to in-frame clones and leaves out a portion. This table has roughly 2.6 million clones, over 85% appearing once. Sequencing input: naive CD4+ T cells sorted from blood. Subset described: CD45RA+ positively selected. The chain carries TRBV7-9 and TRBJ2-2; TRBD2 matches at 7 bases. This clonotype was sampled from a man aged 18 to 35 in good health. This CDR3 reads CASSAPGTGLYREAGELFF. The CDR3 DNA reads TGTGCCAGCAGCGCCCCCGGGACGGGCCTTTATCGGGAGGCCGGGGAGCTGTTTTTT.